This TCR beta chain was identified during a study of neurological immune-mediated disorders (dated by TCRdb to the late 2010s). Describing the broader study: Peripheral blood TCR-beta repertoires from HTLV-I-associated myelopathy (HAM/TSP) patients, multiple sclerosis patients and healthy controls were compared by UMI-based sequencing. Alongside PBMC samples, the set of about 97 TCR-beta libraries contained longitudinal samples, technical triplicates, and paired CD4+ and CD8+ T-cell subsets that had been sorted. Of the 60 to 70 subjects in the cohort, about 15 were HAM/TSP patients, about 34 were multiple sclerosis patients, and about 20 were healthy controls. Results and caveats for the whole study, not just this receptor: The highest TCR clonal expansion was observed in HAM/TSP patients, whereas the lowest was observed in MS patients, even when compared with healthy controls. No identical CDR3 amino acid sequences were found to be shared among expanded clones across subjects, suggesting that TCR-beta repertoires were private in all groups.

This clonotype was counted at least ten times. This clone's antigen is unknown. No base quality values were provided; no much bigger clone lies one nucleotide off. The healthy controls were volunteers from blood banks in Maryland, USA. Unsorted PBMC libraries were generated from 2 million PBMCs stored in RNAlater at -80 °C until RNA extraction. Peripheral blood was subjected to Ficoll-Hypaque density gradient centrifugation to isolate PBMCs, which were then cryopreserved in liquid nitrogen. cDNA was synthesized by template-switch 5'RACE using a primer carrying a 10-nucleotide random unique molecular identifier by which each TCR transcript was tagged. Each sequencing run produced over 180 million TCR-beta sequences covering 15-18 subjects. The RNeasy kit was used to extract total RNA. The KAPA Real-time Library Amplification kit was used to amplify TCR-beta VDJ regions with primers for the TCR constant region and the 5'RACE anchor. Sample indexes and Illumina adaptors were added in a first PCR, after which library yield was increased in a second PCR. The roughly 650 bp TCR product was size-selected on a 2% E-gel SizeSelection system after Ampure bead purification. Before pooling, library quality was assessed on a Bioanalyzer, concentration was determined with Qubit, and library quantification was performed with the Kapa Library Quantification kit. Paired-end 2 x 150 bp sequencing of the libraries was performed on an Illumina HiSeq 2500. To increase sequence diversity, roughly 24-30% phiX was spiked into each library pool. In the source study's methods: The UMI-based MiGEC pipeline processed quality-filtered reads and removed over 85% of raw TCR sequences during error correction. IMGT germline references were used for alignment of VDJ genes, and clonotypes were defined by a unique CDR3 amino acid sequence together with V-J genes. Clonal expansion, Shannon diversity, and CDR3 relatedness (CalcPairwiseDistances, ClusterSamples) were evaluated with VDJtools, and phylogenetic trees were built with CLCbio workbench. A clone was classed as expanded if it had 8 or more unique UMIs, a cutoff based on coefficient-of-variation modelling across technical triplicates. The public reads were run again by TCRdb, first through fastp at Q25 and then through MiXCR, and only productive beta chains were kept. Entries that share a CDR3 protein sequence are merged under the most common genes and DNA. For this entry, the V and J calls and clone size follow TCRdb and not the study's own pipeline. Counted in this sample were about 79,000 distinct CDR3 sequences; around 14% of them appeared once. The ten largest clones represent 6.5% to 8% of the sample.

The germline V gene encodes CDR1 DFQATT and CDR2 SNEGSKA (reference sequence). V is clipped by 4 bases and J by 2 bases, and the sequence between their germline boundaries is 15 bases long. The CDR3 starts with the cysteine, ends with the phenylalanine, and has 14 residues. Only the CDR3 portion is preserved as DNA: 42 bases, with reading frame beginning at the first base. Recombination joined TRBV20-1 with TRBJ2-7, with the D call perhaps TRBD1 or TRBD2, each one matching 6 bases. The origin of this receptor is a woman between 45 and 65 years old in good health. Sample: PBMCs. The CDR3 protein is CSAISGAGAYEQYF. The DNA is TGCAGTGCTATTTCGGGGGCAGGGGCCTACGAGCAGTACTTC.